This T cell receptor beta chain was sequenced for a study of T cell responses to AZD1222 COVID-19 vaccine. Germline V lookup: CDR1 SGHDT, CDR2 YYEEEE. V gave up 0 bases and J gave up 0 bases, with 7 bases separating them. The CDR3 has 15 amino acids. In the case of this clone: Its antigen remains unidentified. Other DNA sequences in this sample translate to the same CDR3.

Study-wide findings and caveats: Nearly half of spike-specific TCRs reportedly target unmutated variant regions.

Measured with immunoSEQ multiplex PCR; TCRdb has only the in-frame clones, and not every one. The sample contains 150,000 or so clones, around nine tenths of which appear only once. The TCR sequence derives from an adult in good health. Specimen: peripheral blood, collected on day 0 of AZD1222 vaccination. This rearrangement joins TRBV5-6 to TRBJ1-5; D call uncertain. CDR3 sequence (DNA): TGTGCCAGCAGCTTGGGGGGTTATAGCAATCAGCCCCAGCATTTT. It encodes CASSLGGYSNQPQHF.